This TCR beta chain was captured in a study of radiation and T cells in renal cell carcinoma. The overall study: Nephrectomy followed 15 Gy stereotactic body radiation by 4 weeks. Study-wide findings and caveats: Top tumor clonotypes rose in blood 2 weeks post-radiation, then contracted.

As for this clone: The antigen remains undetermined.

Specified time point: blood 2 weeks post-SBRT. Treatment denoted: 15 Gy SBRT to primary tumor, nephrectomy 4 weeks later. After SBRT, blood was collected at 2 and 4 weeks, plus baseline. The patient's renal cell carcinoma had clear cell pathology. Between the trimmed V and J ends, which lost 3 bases and 7 bases, there was a span of 10 bases. Germline V gene sequence: CDR1 MNHNS, CDR2 SASEGT. The length of the CDR3 is 14 residues. Profiled with immunoSEQ multiplex PCR; TCRdb holds only in-frame clones, not every one. The table shows some 60,000 clones, with around 80% occurring only once. Here the sequenced sample was blood, taken from a patient whose treatment included radiotherapy and nephrectomy. The chain links TRBV6-1 to TRBJ1-6; D gene ambiguous. The source of this sequence is a man in his 60s with renal cell carcinoma. DNA of the CDR3: TGTGCCAGCAGTGAGCAAGGTTTAAATTCACCCCTCCACTTT. This codes for CASSEQGLNSPLHF.